The T cell receptor (beta chain) described here comes from a study of spatial heterogeneity in lung cancer. General observations from the study: How many expanded intratumoral alpha and beta TCRs were present tracked the tumor mutation count, which was a count of nonsynonymous mutations. Nonsynonymous mutations, ubiquitous and regional, were tracked respectively by counts of ubiquitous and regional expanded TCRs.

With respect to this clonotype: Its specificity is not known. A library prepared for alpha chains yielded this beta chain as an off-target read; its size is of little meaning.

Germline V gives CDR1 DFQATT, CDR2 SNEGSKA (reference sequence). CDR3 size: 13 residues. V was clipped by 6 bases and J by 8 bases, with 16 bases between them. TCRdb redid the calling of the 5' RACE reads with MiXCR, one entry per CDR3 protein. In the table there are 9,100 or so distinct CDR3 sequences, 54% of which are singletons. Stated time point: sample taken at primary tumor resection. The donors comprised about 70 untreated early-stage non-small cell lung cancer patients. The study sequenced unsorted whole RNA from tumor, nontumor lung or frozen PBMC. This TCR came from a female donor with early-stage non-small cell lung cancer. The chain uses TRBV20-1 and TRBJ1-4; no clear D gene. The sample here was lung tumor tissue, taken at surgery. The CDR3 loop reads CSASPGLGEKLFF. In DNA, the CDR3 is TGCAGTGCCTCACCTGGGCTAGGGGAAAAACTGTTTTTT.